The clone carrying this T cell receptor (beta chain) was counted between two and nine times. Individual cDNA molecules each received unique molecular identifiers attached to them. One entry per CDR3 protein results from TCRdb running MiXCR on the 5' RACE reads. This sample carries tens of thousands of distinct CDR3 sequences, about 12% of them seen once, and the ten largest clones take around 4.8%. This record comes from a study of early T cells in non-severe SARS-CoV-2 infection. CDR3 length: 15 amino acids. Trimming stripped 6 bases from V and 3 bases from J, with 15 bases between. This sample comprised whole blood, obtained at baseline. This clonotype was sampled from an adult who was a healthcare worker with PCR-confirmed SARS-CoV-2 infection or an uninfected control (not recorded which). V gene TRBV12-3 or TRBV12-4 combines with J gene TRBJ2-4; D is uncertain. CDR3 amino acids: CASRPSPLGKNIQYF. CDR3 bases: TGTGCCAGCAGGCCTTCTCCACTGGGCAAAAACATTCAGTACTTC.